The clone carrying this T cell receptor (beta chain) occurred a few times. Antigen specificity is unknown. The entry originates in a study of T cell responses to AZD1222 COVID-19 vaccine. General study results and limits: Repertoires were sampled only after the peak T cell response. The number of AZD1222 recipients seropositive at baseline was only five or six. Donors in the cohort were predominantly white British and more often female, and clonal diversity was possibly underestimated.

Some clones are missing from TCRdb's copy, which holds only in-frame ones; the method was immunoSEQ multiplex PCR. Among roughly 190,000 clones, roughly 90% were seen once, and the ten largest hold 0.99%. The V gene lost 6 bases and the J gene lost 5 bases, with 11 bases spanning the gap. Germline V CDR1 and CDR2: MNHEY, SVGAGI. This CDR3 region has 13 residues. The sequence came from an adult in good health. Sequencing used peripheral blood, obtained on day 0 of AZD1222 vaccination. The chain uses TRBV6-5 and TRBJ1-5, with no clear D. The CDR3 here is CASSPDRDQPQHF. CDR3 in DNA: TGTGCCAGCAGCCCGGACCGAGATCAGCCCCAGCATTTT.